This T cell receptor beta chain was captured in a study of T cells after yellow fever vaccination. Via MiXCR, TCRdb re-called the 5' RACE reads, giving one row per CDR3 protein. The sample yields 75,000 to 100,000 distinct CDR3 sequences, under 9% seen once. CDR3 length equals 15 residues. V lost 1 base, J lost 2 bases, and 9 bases lay in between. Germline V lookup: CDR1 MGHRA, CDR2 YSYEKL. This clonotype was detected a few times. This receptor was identified in a man aged 18 to 35 who received the YFV17D yellow fever vaccine. The sequencing used CD8+ T cells not binding an NS4B(214-222) dextramer, sorted from PBMCs, collected about 2 weeks after the first yellow fever vaccination. This chain links TRBV4-1 with TRBJ2-1; D not certain. In DNA form, the CDR3 reads TGCGCCAGCAGCCAAGTTTGGGGAACCTACAATGAGCAGTTCTTC. Its translation: CASSQVWGTYNEQFF.